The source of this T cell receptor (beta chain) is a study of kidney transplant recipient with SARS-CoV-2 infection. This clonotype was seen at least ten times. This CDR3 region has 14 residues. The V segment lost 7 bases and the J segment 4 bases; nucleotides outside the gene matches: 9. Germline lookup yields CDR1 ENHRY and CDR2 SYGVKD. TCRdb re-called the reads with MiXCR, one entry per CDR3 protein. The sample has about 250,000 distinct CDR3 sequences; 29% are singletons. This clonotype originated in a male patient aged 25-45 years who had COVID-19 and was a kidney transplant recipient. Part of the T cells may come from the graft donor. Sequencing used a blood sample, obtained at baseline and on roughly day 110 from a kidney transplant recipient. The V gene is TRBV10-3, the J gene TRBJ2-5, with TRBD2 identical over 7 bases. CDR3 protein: CAIKTGLSLETQYF. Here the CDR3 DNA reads TGTGCCATCAAAACGGGACTAAGTTTAGAGACCCAGTACTTC.